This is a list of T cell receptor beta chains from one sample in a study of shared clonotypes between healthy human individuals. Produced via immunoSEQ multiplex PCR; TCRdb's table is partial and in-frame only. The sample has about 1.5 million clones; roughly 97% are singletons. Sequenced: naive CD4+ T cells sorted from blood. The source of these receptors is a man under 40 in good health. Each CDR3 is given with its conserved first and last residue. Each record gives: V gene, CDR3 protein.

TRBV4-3	CASSEPSGLLSRELFF
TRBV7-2	CASSPGPMQETQYF
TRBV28	CASSLPRPGGGGNQPQHF
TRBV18	CASSTSGSSNEQFF
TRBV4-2	CASSRDSNSGANVLTF
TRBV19	CASSIGPSSGNTIYF
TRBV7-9	CASSQGNEQFF
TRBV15	CATSRVSETQYF
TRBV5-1	CASSLTGENTEAFF
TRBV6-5	CASSFEGWDQPQHF
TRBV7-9	CASTHGNTEAFF
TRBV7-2	CASSLGRRGNEQFF
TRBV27	CASSLSRGALGETQYF
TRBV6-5	CASSYWENSYEQYF
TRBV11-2	CASSLFSPDTQYF
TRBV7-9	CASSFTTLAKNIQYF
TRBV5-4	CASSLPGLVGNTIYF
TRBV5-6	CASSYFQGVAEQFF
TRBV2	CASSGVGGNGYTF
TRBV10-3	CATMTSGGLRTQYF
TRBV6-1	CASDNRLTGELFF
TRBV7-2	CASSLVPDGRAQPQHF
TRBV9	CASSVVPNNEQFF
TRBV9	CASSVVGSHGYTF
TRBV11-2	CASRRTVSGGQYF
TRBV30	CAWHPTGLGGYTF
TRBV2	CASSRDRGTDTQYF
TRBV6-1	CASTTSTIPDTQYF
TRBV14	CASSQVRGGWAVQETQYF
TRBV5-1	CASSPPGLADSYEQYF
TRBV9	CASSPSAPGTGELFF
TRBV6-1	CASSETGIREQYF
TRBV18	CASSERSNEQFF
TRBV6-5	CASSYARGTGNTIYF
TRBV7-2	CASSLGTNEYLEPQHF
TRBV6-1	CASSGTSGRAGYNEQFF
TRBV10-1	CASSDLAGASNTGELFF
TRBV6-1	CASRTGTGAYEQYF
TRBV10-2	CASSGTPVATDTQYF
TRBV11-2	CASSLIWTVGNTIYF
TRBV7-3	CASEATGTGRVSGGYTF
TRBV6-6	CASSYRVPYEQYF
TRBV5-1	CASSPEVGSSYEQYF
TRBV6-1	CASSSDRATYNEQFF
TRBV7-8	CASSSWASGNNEQFF
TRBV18	CASSAYRGTNTGELFF
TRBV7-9	CVSSLGGLAGSYNEQFF
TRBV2	CASSDRDTQYF
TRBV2	CASSDSRQGATSEQYF
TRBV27	CASSKGEVTVTQYF
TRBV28	CASSYRVSGYEQYF
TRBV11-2	CASSPGLAGGTQYF
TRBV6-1	CASTPSGMWTDTQYF
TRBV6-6	CASGKTGTSGINEQFF
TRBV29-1	CSVEEGGRFNEQFF
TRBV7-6	CASSLAGGVGTDTQYF